The 13 T cell receptor beta chains below come from one sample, sequenced in a study of CD8 T cells in ankylosing spondylitis (dated by TCRdb to about 2017). To prepare the library, 5' RACE was applied. The sequencing machine was an Illumina HiSeq 2500. TCRdb reran the public reads through fastp at Q25 and MiXCR, keeping productive beta chains. A single entry per CDR3 protein holds the most common genes and DNA from its merged rows. In all, the sample holds a few hundred thousand distinct CDR3 sequences, and less than 9.5% of those were seen once. 13% to 15% of the sample belongs to the ten largest clones. Overall results and qualifications from the work: Blood from ankylosing spondylitis patients appeared to be characterized by a TCR beta motif made up of several highly homologous amino acid variants.

Their specific antigens are unknown. The sample comprised blood, either unsorted or a sorted T cell fraction (not recorded which). The receptors here all came from a male donor with ankylosing spondylitis.

A few counts support this clonotype. The chain is built from TRBV6-4 and TRBJ2-3; D is undetermined. Germline CDR1 reads MRHNA; CDR2 reads SNTAGT. Trimming took off 2 bases at V and 6 bases at J, with 12 bases between the two ends. The CDR3 extends over 14 amino acids. The CDR3 reads CASSDLGAGDTQYF. DNA for the CDR3: TGTGCCAGCAGTGACCTTGGCGCCGGGGATACGCAGTATTTT.

The chain recombines TRBV20-1 with TRBJ1-6, with D possibly TRBD1 on 5 matching bases. With 3 bases removed from V and 10 bases from J, the gap between germline ends came to 10 bases. This CDR3 contains 12 residues. Germline V gene lookup returns CDR1 DFQATT and CDR2 SNEGSKA (reference sequence). The CDR3 bases are TGCAGTGCTAGTATGGGGGACTCACCCCTCCACTTT. Translating it yields CSASMGDSPLHF.

A word on this clonotype: This may be a read error: a much more frequent sequence differs by one nucleotide. The chain carries TRBV27 and TRBJ2-7; D may be TRBD1 or TRBD2 (5 bases each). Trimming removed 6 bases from V and 0 bases from J, with 15 bases in between. The V gene's germline CDR1 is MNHEY and CDR2 SMNVEV (reference sequence). The CDR3 loop spans 15 amino acids. The CDR3 coding sequence is TGTGCCAGCAGGATGGGACCAGCGCGCTCCTACGAGCAGTACTTC. Translated, it gives CASRMGPARSYEQYF.

In its sample, this clonotype was seen a few times. This chain connects TRBV6-2 or TRBV6-3 to TRBJ1-1, with TRBD1 as a possible D gene (6 bases). The V gene lost 5 bases and the J gene lost 4 bases, with 11 bases spanning the gap. Germline lookup yields CDR1 MNHEY and CDR2 SVGEGT. The CDR3 runs to 13 residues. CDR3 sequence reads: CASSKTGFTEAFF. The DNA of the CDR3 is TGTGCCAGCAGTAAGACAGGTTTCACTGAAGCTTTCTTT.

This clonotype was counted between two and nine times. V and J are TRBV28 and TRBJ1-4; possibly TRBD1 for D (6 bases). V lost 4 bases and J lost 6, with 12 bases in between. The CDR3 is 14 residues long. Germline CDR1 MDHEN, CDR2 SYDVKM. CDR3 protein: CASSYREGDEKLFF. Here the CDR3 DNA reads TGTGCCAGCAGTTACAGGGAGGGGGATGAAAAACTGTTTTTT.

The V call is TRBV5-6, the J call TRBJ2-1; 8 nucleotides line up with TRBD2. CDR1 and CDR2 from the germline V gene are SGHDT and YYEEEE. CDR3 size: 17 residues. With 4 bases clipped from V and 7 bases from J, the junction kept 16 bases outside the gene matches. CDR3 sequence: CASSPPTRIAGRNEQFF. DNA of the CDR3: TGTGCCAGCAGCCCCCCCACCAGGATAGCGGGAAGAAATGAGCAGTTCTTC.

This clonotype has at least ten counts. The rearrangement joins TRBV5-5 to TRBJ1-1; TRBD1 matches 10 bases. This CDR3 has 15 amino acids. In germline, CDR1 is SGHKS, CDR2 YYEKEE (reference sequence). With 4 bases clipped from V and 4 bases from J, the junction kept 7 bases outside the gene matches. The CDR3 DNA reads TGTGCCAGCAGCCTGACAGGGGGCGCGGGCACTGAAGCTTTCTTT. Its protein is CASSLTGGAGTEAFF. The full variable domain, rest sourced from reference TRBV5-5 and TRBJ1-1, is DAGVTQSPTHLIKTRGQQVTLRCSPISGHKSVSWYQQVLGQGPQFIFQYYEKEERGRGNFPDRFSARQFPNYSSELNVNALLLGDSALYLCASSLTGGAGTEAFFGQGTRLTVV.

Points on this clonotype: A clone one base away is much larger, so this may be a read error. The chain joins TRBV6-5 to TRBJ2-3; D might be TRBD1 or TRBD2, each matching 5 bases. The V end lost 5 bases, the J end lost 0 bases, and 15 bases lay between the germline ends. The germline CDR1 and CDR2 sequences are MNHEY and SVGAGI. This CDR3 comprises 16 residues. The CDR3: CASSNRGRPSTDTQYF. As DNA, the CDR3 is TGTGCCAGCAGTAACCGGGGCAGACCTAGCACAGATACGCAGTATTTT.

This chain links TRBV3-1 with TRBJ2-5, with a possible D match to TRBD2 (6 bases). Trimming stripped 3 bases from V and 5 bases from J, with 13 bases between. The CDR3 covers 14 residues. Germline V CDR1 and CDR2: LGHDT, YNNKEL (reference sequence). DNA for the CDR3: TGTGCCAGCAGCCACCGCGGAGCGGGCGAGACCCAGTACTTC. This encodes CASSHRGAGETQYF.

Written as DNA, the CDR3 is TGCAGCGCCTCGACAGGGGCCCAAGCGGGGGCCACTGAAGCTTTCTTT. It codes for CSASTGAQAGATEAFF. The V gene is TRBV29-1, the J gene TRBJ1-1; 8 bases fit TRBD1. The germline gives CDR1 SQVTM, CDR2 ANQGSEA. CDR3 length: 16 amino acids. V shed 7 bases and J 4 bases; nucleotides not matched to a gene: 17. Variable domain in full (rest from reference TRBV29-1 and TRBJ1-1): SAVISQKPSRDICQRGTSLTIQCQVDSQVTMMFWYRQQPGQSLTLIATANQGSEATYESGFVIDKFPISRPNLTFSTLTVSNMSPEDSSIYLCSASTGAQAGATEAFFGQGTRLTVV.

The chain recombines TRBV15 with TRBJ2-1; 8 bases align to TRBD2. Germline CDR1 LNHNV, CDR2 YYDKDF (reference sequence). The CDR3 is made up of 16 amino acids. V shed 4 bases and J 8 bases; nucleotides not matched to a gene: 13. In DNA form, the CDR3 reads TGTGCCACCAGCATTACCGGGACTAGGGTTCGGGATGAGCAGTTCTTC. As protein: CATSITGTRVRDEQFF. Complete variable domain (other parts from reference TRBV15 and TRBJ2-1): DAMVIQNPRYQVTQFGKPVTLSCSQTLNHNVMYWYQQKSSQAPKLLFHYYDKDFNNEADTPDNFQSRRPNTSFCFLDIRSPGLGDTAMYLCATSITGTRVRDEQFFGPGTRLTVL.

This clonotype has a count of ten or more. The chain carries TRBV10-3 and TRBJ2-7; D possibly matches TRBD1 or TRBD2 (5 bases each). The CDR3 totals 13 residues. Germline CDR1 and CDR2: ENHRY and SYGVKD. V lost 10 bases and J 0 bases, leaving 13 bases between the germline ends. In DNA, the CDR3 is TGTGCCACCCAGGGACCGCTCTCCTACGAGCAGTACTTC. Residues: CATQGPLSYEQYF.

This clonotype was picked up a small number of times. The chain carries TRBV12-3 or TRBV12-4 and TRBJ1-6; 9 bases line up with TRBD1. V lost 5 bases, J lost 10 bases, and 9 bases stayed unmatched. This CDR3 is built from 15 residues. The CDR3 DNA reads as TGTGCCAGCAGTCGTGGACAGGGGCGGAACTCACCCCTCCACTTT. It encodes CASSRGQGRNSPLHF.